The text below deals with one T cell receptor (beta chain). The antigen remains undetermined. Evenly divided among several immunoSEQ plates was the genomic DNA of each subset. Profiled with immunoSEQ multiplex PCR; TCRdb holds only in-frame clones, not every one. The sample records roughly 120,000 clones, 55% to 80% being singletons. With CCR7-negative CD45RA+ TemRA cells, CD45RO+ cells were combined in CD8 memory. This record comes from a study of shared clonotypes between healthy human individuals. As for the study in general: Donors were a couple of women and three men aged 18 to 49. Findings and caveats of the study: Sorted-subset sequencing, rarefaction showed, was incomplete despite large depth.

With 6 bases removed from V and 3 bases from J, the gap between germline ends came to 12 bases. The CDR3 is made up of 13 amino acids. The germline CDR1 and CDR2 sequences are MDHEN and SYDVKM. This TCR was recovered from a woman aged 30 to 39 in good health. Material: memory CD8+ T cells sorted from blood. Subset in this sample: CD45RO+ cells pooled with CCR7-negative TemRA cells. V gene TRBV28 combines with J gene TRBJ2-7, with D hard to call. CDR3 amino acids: CASSRDHGYEQYF. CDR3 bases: TGTGCCAGCAGCCGCGATCACGGCTACGAGCAGTACTTC.